These 30 T cell receptor beta chains came from one sample sequenced in a study of blood T cell repertoires in COVID-19. The protocol was immunoSEQ multiplex PCR, while the TCRdb copy is restricted to in-frame clones and leaves out a portion. The sample contains around 97,000 clones, approximately 90% of which appear only once. Sequenced material: peripheral blood. The receptors originated from a man between 50 and 59 years old in a cohort sampled during active COVID-19.

The chain recombines TRBV3-1 (or the pseudogene TRBV3-2) with TRBJ2-3; no reliable D call. CDR1 and CDR2 (germline): LGHDT, YNNKEL (reference sequence). Trimming left V 7 bases short and J 0 bases short, with 5 bases between. The CDR3 has 12 amino acids. The CDR3 loop reads CASKSSTDTQYF. The CDR3 nucleotides are TGTGCCAGCAAGAGTAGCACAGATACGCAGTATTTT.

J is TRBJ1-2 and V is TRBV25-1; D is unresolved. V lost 6 bases, J lost 5 bases, and 13 bases lay in between. This CDR3 spans 13 amino acids. Germline V gene data show CDR1 as MGHDK and CDR2 as SYGVNS. The CDR3: CASRGSGGYGYTF. As DNA, the CDR3 is TGTGCCAGCAGGGGATCGGGAGGATATGGCTACACCTTC.

V usage is TRBV4-1 and J usage is TRBJ1-1, with D maybe TRBD1 (5 bases). This CDR3 region has 14 residues. Germline CDR1 reads MGHRA; CDR2 reads YSYEKL. The germline V and J ends were trimmed by 3 bases and 4 bases, with 12 bases remaining between them. DNA of the CDR3: TGCGCCAGCAGCCAGACCCGGGGGTTCACTGAAGCTTTCTTT. It codes for CASSQTRGFTEAFF.

V gene TRBV19 combines with J gene TRBJ1-1; 8 positions match TRBD1. The CDR3 totals 14 residues. V shed 8 bases and J 4 bases; nucleotides not matched to a gene: 9. CDR1 is LNHDA and CDR2 is SQIVND in the germline V gene (reference sequence). CDR3 in amino acids: CASYPGTGITEAFF. The CDR3 DNA is TGTGCCAGTTATCCCGGGACAGGCATCACTGAAGCTTTCTTT.

The J gene is TRBJ2-3, the V gene TRBV5-1; 9 nucleotides match TRBD2. The CDR3 totals 17 residues. V trimming: 0 bases; J trimming: 2 bases; junction bases outside the gene matches: 7. Germline lookup yields CDR1 SGHRS and CDR2 YFSETQ. The CDR3 DNA is TGCGCCAGCAGCTTGGGTAGCGGGGGAAGGATCACAGATACGCAGTATTTT. Translation gives CASSLGSGGRITDTQYF. Based on the CDR3 plus reference TRBV5-1 and TRBJ2-3, the full variable domain is KAGVTQTPRYLIKTRGQQVTLSCSPISGHRSVSWYQQTPGQGLQFLFEYFSETQRNKGNFPGRFSGRQFSNSRSEMNVSTLELGDSALYLCASSLGSGGRITDTQYFGPGTRLTVL.

DNA of the CDR3: TGTGCCAGCAGCGATGGGCCAGGGGTCGAGACCCAGTACTTC. This translates into CASSDGPGVETQYF. This rearrangement joins TRBV6-6 to TRBJ2-5; TRBD1 is a possible D gene (6 bases). In germline, CDR1 is MNHNY, CDR2 SVGAGI (reference sequence). The CDR3 extends over 14 amino acids. V lost 6 bases and J lost 5, with 16 bases in between.

J is TRBJ1-1 and V is TRBV15; D not resolved. Trimming stripped 0 bases from V and 1 base from J, with 3 bases between. The CDR3 spans 13 residues. The germline gives CDR1 LNHNV, CDR2 YYDKDF (reference sequence). CDR3 nucleotides: TGTGCCACCAGCAGAGATAGGAACACTGAAGCTTTCTTT. Encoded protein: CATSRDRNTEAFF. The full variable domain, with the rest looked up from reference TRBV15 and TRBJ1-1, is DAMVIQNPRYQVTQFGKPVTLSCSQTLNHNVMYWYQQKSSQAPKLLFHYYDKDFNNEADTPDNFQSRRPNTSFCFLDIRSPGLGDTAMYLCATSRDRNTEAFFGQGTRLTVV.

This rearrangement joins TRBV28 to TRBJ2-2; D possibly corresponds to TRBD2 (6 bases). V shed 5 bases and J shed 5 bases, with 12 bases lying between them. Germline values: CDR1 MDHEN, CDR2 SYDVKM. The length of the CDR3 is 14 residues. The CDR3 DNA sequence: TGTGCCAGCAGTCCCCGGGGGAATACCGGGGAGCTGTTTTTT. It is translated as CASSPRGNTGELFF.

This chain uses TRBV13 with TRBJ1-5, with a possible D match to TRBD1 (5 bases). The CDR3 sequence is 16 residues long. Germline V gives CDR1 PRHDT, CDR2 FYEKMQ (reference sequence). Trimming took off 0 bases at V and 6 bases at J, with 15 bases between the two ends. CDR3: CASSLGGAGVGQPQHF. Written as DNA, the CDR3 is TGTGCCAGCAGCTTAGGAGGGGCGGGGGTAGGTCAGCCCCAGCATTTT.

The J gene is TRBJ1-4, the V gene TRBV15, with TRBD1 as a possible D gene (6 bases). Between the trimmed V and J ends, which lost 5 bases and 10 bases, there was a span of 20 bases. The CDR3 sequence is 15 residues long. The germline gives CDR1 LNHNV, CDR2 YYDKDF (reference sequence). CDR3 nucleotides: TGTGCCACCAGCGGGGGGGCCTCAATGATGGGAAAACTGTTTTTT. As protein: CATSGGASMMGKLFF.

J is TRBJ2-1 and V is TRBV6-6; 9 bases are shared with TRBD2. Germline loops: CDR1 MNHNY, CDR2 SVGAGI (reference sequence). The CDR3 totals 16 residues. J lost 1 base, V lost 2 bases, and 3 bases had no gene match. In DNA, the CDR3 is TGTGCCAGCAGTTACCTAGCGGGGAGGTCCTACAATGAGCAGTTCTTC. Its translation: CASSYLAGRSYNEQFF.

The chain combines TRBV3-1 (or the pseudogene TRBV3-2) with TRBJ1-3; perhaps TRBD1 as D (5 bases). Germline-derived CDR1 and CDR2 are LGHDT and YNNKEL (reference sequence). The CDR3 is 16 residues long. The V end was cut by 6 bases, the J end by 0 bases, with 15 bases between. The CDR3 nucleotides are TGTGCCAGCAGTCCATGGGGCGGAGACTCTGGAAACACCATATATTTT. Translating it yields CASSPWGGDSGNTIYF.

The CDR3 sequence is CASSRETSGRTDTQYF. The CDR3 nucleotides are TGCGCCAGCAGCCGAGAGACTAGCGGCCGCACAGATACGCAGTATTTT. This rearrangement joins TRBV5-1 to TRBJ2-3; the match to TRBD2 covers 9 bases. V dropped 4 bases and J dropped 1; count of bases not matched to a gene: 7. The germline V gene has CDR1 SGHRS and CDR2 YFSETQ. This CDR3 spans 16 amino acids.

V usage is TRBV5-1 and J usage is TRBJ2-2; D is possibly TRBD2 (6 bases). V was clipped by 7 bases and J by 1 base, with 11 bases between them. This CDR3 spans 14 amino acids. The V gene's germline CDR1 is SGHRS and CDR2 YFSETQ. CDR3 amino acids: CASRGGLNTGELFF. The CDR3 bases are TGCGCCAGCCGTGGGGGGTTGAACACCGGGGAGCTGTTTTTT.

The chain couples TRBV4-2 to TRBJ1-2; D might be TRBD1 (6 bases). CDR3 length: 14 residues. The V end lost 1 base, the J end lost 5 bases, and 11 bases lay between the germline ends. Germline CDR1 reads LGHNA; CDR2 reads YNFKEQ. CDR3 in DNA: TGTGCCAGCAGCCAAGGGAGCACAGGGTATGGCTACACCTTC. This gives the protein CASSQGSTGYGYTF.

The chain couples TRBV2 to TRBJ1-5; the D gene is possibly TRBD1 (6 bases). V lost 10 bases to trimming and J lost 1 base, with 14 bases between them. From germline, CDR1 is SNHLY and CDR2 FYNNEI. The CDR3 runs 14 residues. The CDR3 sequence: CATSPDRSNQPQHF. The CDR3 bases are TGTGCCACCTCCCCGGACAGAAGCAATCAGCCCCAGCATTTT.

This clone was counted a few times. The chain carries TRBV27 and TRBJ1-6; no firm D call. The germline V and J ends were trimmed by 0 bases and 9 bases, with 6 bases remaining between them. Germline lookup yields CDR1 MNHEY and CDR2 SMNVEV (reference sequence). The CDR3 covers 13 residues. CDR3 sequence: CASSLSRSSPLHF. In nucleotides, the CDR3 is TGTGCCAGCAGTTTATCTCGTAGTTCACCCCTCCACTTT.

The genes are TRBV6-5 and TRBJ2-2; TRBD1 matches 7 bases. Trimming at V came to 6 bases and at J to 2 bases, leaving 6 bases not matched to a gene. CDR3 length equals 15 residues. The V gene's germline CDR1 is MNHEY and CDR2 SVGAGI. The CDR3 here is CASRKGQLNTGELFF. The DNA of the CDR3 is TGTGCCAGCAGGAAGGGACAGCTAAACACCGGGGAGCTGTTTTTT.

This chain uses TRBV7-2 with TRBJ2-7; TRBD2 might be the D (7 bases). Trimming left V 1 base short and J 4 bases short, with 20 bases between. The CDR3 spans 17 residues. Germline V gene sequence: CDR1 SGHTA, CDR2 FQGNSA. CDR3 region: CASSLGPGGGAGYEQYF. The CDR3 DNA follows: TGTGCCAGCAGCTTAGGCCCAGGAGGGGGGGCCGGTTACGAGCAGTACTTC.

The CDR3 sequence is CASSPRTSGEETQYF. CDR3 bases: TGTGCCAGCAGCCCGAGGACTAGCGGGGAAGAGACCCAGTACTTC. The chain is built from TRBV7-6 and TRBJ2-5, with 12 bases identical to TRBD2. Trimming at V came to 5 bases and at J to 3 bases, leaving 4 bases not matched to a gene. Germline assignment: CDR1 SGHVS and CDR2 FNYEAQ. The CDR3 spans 15 residues.

The chain couples TRBV4-3 to TRBJ2-6; possible D gene TRBD2, 6 bases. Germline V gives CDR1 LGHNA, CDR2 YSLEER. V gave up 0 bases and J gave up 2 bases, with 14 bases separating them. The CDR3 contains 18 residues. CDR3 protein: CASSQEASGTAGANVLTF. As DNA, the CDR3 is TGCGCCAGCAGCCAAGAGGCTTCAGGGACTGCTGGGGCCAACGTCCTGACTTTC.

The rearrangement uses TRBV7-9 and TRBJ2-7; D might be TRBD1 (6 bases). Germline CDR1 and CDR2: SEHNR and FQNEAQ (reference sequence). This CDR3 contains 18 residues. Trimming removed 6 bases from V and 5 bases from J, with 29 bases in between. CDR3: CASRPKAGTKVGPHEQYV. CDR3 DNA: TGTGCCAGCAGGCCGAAGGCCGGGACAAAGGTTGGGCCACACGAGCAGTACGTC.

The chain employs TRBV5-6 and TRBJ2-3; 8 bases are a match to TRBD1. This CDR3 comprises 16 residues. V shed 1 base, J shed 4 bases, and the junction held 8 bases outside the gene matches. CDR1 is SGHDT, CDR2 YYEEEE, per germline. The CDR3, as DNA: TGTGCCAGCAGCTTGCGCCCGGGACAGGTCCCAGATACGCAGTATTTT. It yields the protein CASSLRPGQVPDTQYF.

The rearrangement joins TRBV5-1 to TRBJ2-2, with D possibly matching TRBD1 (5 bases). Germline CDR1 is SGHRS and CDR2 is YFSETQ. The CDR3 has 15 residues. V shed 1 base and J shed 3 bases, with 10 bases lying between them. CDR3 nucleotide sequence: TGCGCCAGCAGCTTGAGCATCAGGGACACCGGGGAGCTGTTTTTT. Translated: CASSLSIRDTGELFF.

This clone is a singleton in its sample. V usage is TRBV24-1 and J usage is TRBJ1-2; the match to TRBD1 covers 8 bases. The CDR3 is 14 residues long. Germline loops: CDR1 KGHDR, CDR2 SFDVKD. With 4 bases clipped from V and 6 bases from J, the junction kept 6 bases outside the gene matches. This CDR3 reads CATSEPWTGHGYTF. The CDR3 DNA reads as TGTGCCACCAGTGAGCCTTGGACAGGGCATGGCTACACCTTC.

V gene TRBV6-5 combines with J gene TRBJ2-2, with D possibly matching TRBD2 (7 bases). V gave up 7 bases and J gave up 3 bases, with 12 bases separating them. Germline V gene lookup returns CDR1 MNHEY and CDR2 SVGAGI. The CDR3 runs to 14 residues. Here the CDR3 reads CASKWGGYTGELFF. The CDR3 nucleotides are TGTGCCAGCAAGTGGGGGGGCTACACCGGGGAGCTGTTTTTT.

This chain joins TRBV2 and TRBJ1-6, with 9 bases lining up with TRBD1. Germline V lookup: CDR1 SNHLY, CDR2 FYNNEI. CDR3 length equals 14 residues. Trimming at V came to 6 bases and at J to 8 bases, leaving 5 bases not matched to a gene. The CDR3 reads CASRDRGLDSPLHF. Here the CDR3 DNA reads TGTGCCAGCAGGGACAGGGGTCTCGATTCACCCCTCCACTTT. The variable domain in full, completed from reference TRBV2 and TRBJ1-6, reads EPEVTQTPSHQVTQMGQEVILRCVPISNHLYFYWYRQILGQKVEFLVSFYNNEISEKSEIFDDQFSVERPDGSNFTLKIRSTKLEDSAMYFCASRDRGLDSPLHFGNGTRLTVT.

The V and J genes are TRBV15 and TRBJ2-5, with 9 bases matching TRBD1. Losses at the gene ends were 3 bases for V and 2 bases for J; bases not matched to a gene: 7. From germline, CDR1 is LNHNV and CDR2 YYDKDF (reference sequence). The CDR3 runs 16 residues. CDR3 sequence: CATSRVGTGRQETQYF. The DNA of the CDR3 is TGTGCCACCAGCAGGGTAGGGACAGGGAGGCAAGAGACCCAGTACTTC.

The rearrangement joins TRBV11-3 to TRBJ2-7, with 10 bases that match TRBD1. This CDR3 spans 15 amino acids. V trimming: 4 bases; J trimming: 5 bases; junction bases outside the gene matches: 8. Germline loops: CDR1 SGHNT, CDR2 YENEEA. CDR3 sequence (DNA): TGTGCCAGCAGCTCGCCGGGACAGGGGATCGACGAGCAGTACTTC. This gives the protein CASSSPGQGIDEQYF.

This chain connects TRBV5-6 to TRBJ1-4, with TRBD1 identical over 9 bases. J gave up 5 bases and V 3 bases, and 2 bases lay outside the gene matches. The CDR3 runs 14 residues. Germline CDR1 and CDR2: SGHDT and YYEEEE. CDR3 nucleotides: TGTGCCAGCAGCTCCGGGACAGGGAATGAAAAACTGTTTTTT. Its protein is CASSSGTGNEKLFF.